Each of the 11 T cell receptor beta chains below was sequenced from the same sample in a study of blood T cell repertoires in COVID-19. Sequencing used immunoSEQ multiplex PCR; TCRdb keeps in-frame clones, though not all of them. The data hold under 400,000 clones, with roughly 90% observed a single time. What was sequenced was peripheral blood. The receptors here all came from a woman under 40 with COVID-19, enrolled during active disease.

The chain has TRBV30 and TRBJ1-4, with D perhaps TRBD1 (6 bases). CDR3 length equals 19 residues. V was shortened by 3 bases and J by 0 bases, with 23 bases between the two germline ends. Germline V lookup: CDR1 GTSNPN, CDR2 SVGIG (reference sequence). The DNA of the CDR3 is TGTGCCTGGAGCCCGAGACCGGGACACCGGCTTGCAACTAATGAAAAACTGTTTTTT. It encodes CAWSPRPGHRLATNEKLFF.

The V and J genes are TRBV10-3 and TRBJ2-7, with 14 bases matching TRBD2. Germline V CDR1 and CDR2: ENHRY, SYGVKD. This CDR3 is 15 amino acids long. J lost 7 bases, V lost 4 bases, and 6 bases had no gene match. CDR3 amino acids: CAISVGLAGVKEQYF. The CDR3 DNA follows: TGTGCCATCAGTGTGGGACTAGCGGGAGTGAAGGAGCAGTACTTC.

V usage is TRBV19 and J usage is TRBJ2-7, with D maybe TRBD2 (6 bases). This CDR3 region has 14 residues. In germline, CDR1 is LNHDA, CDR2 SQIVND (reference sequence). Trimming cost V 5 bases and J 3 bases, with 14 bases left between them. CDR3 coding DNA: TGTGCCAGTAGTCCGGGGCGGGGTGGCTACGAGCAGTACTTC. Translating gives CASSPGRGGYEQYF.

This clone was recorded only once. The chain employs TRBV27 and TRBJ1-2; perhaps TRBD1 as D (5 bases). CDR1 and CDR2 from the germline V gene are MNHEY and SMNVEV (reference sequence). This CDR3 has 15 residues. V lost 5 bases to trimming and J lost 5 bases, with 18 bases between them. Written as DNA, the CDR3 is TGTGCCAGCAGTCCAATATACCCGCCAGGGTATGGCTACACCTTC. Its protein is CASSPIYPPGYGYTF.

This clone turned up a few times. V is TRBV19 and J is TRBJ2-3, with D possibly being TRBD1 (6 bases). The V and J ends lost 7 bases and 1 base respectively, with 12 bases between them. The CDR3 spans 14 residues. Germline lookup yields CDR1 LNHDA and CDR2 SQIVND (reference sequence). CDR3 loop: CASKRTEGTDTQYF. In DNA form, the CDR3 reads TGTGCCAGTAAGCGGACAGAGGGCACAGATACGCAGTATTTT.

This chain links TRBV19 with TRBJ2-7, with D perhaps TRBD1 (6 bases). V shed 5 bases and J shed 0 bases, with 14 bases lying between them. CDR3 length: 15 residues. The germline V gene encodes CDR1 LNHDA and CDR2 SQIVND (reference sequence). CDR3 in amino acids: CASSAPGHSSYEQYF. The CDR3 bases are TGTGCCAGTAGTGCGCCGGGACATAGCTCCTACGAGCAGTACTTC.

The gene calls are TRBV11-2 and TRBJ2-3, with a possible D match to TRBD2 (5 bases). Trimming shortened V by 5 bases and J by 2 bases, and 20 bases separated the two germline ends. The CDR3 is made up of 17 amino acids. CDR1 SGHAT and CDR2 FQNNGV come from the germline V gene. The CDR3 loop reads CASSLWSSSGTTDTQYF. The DNA for the CDR3 is TGTGCCAGCAGCCTCTGGTCCTCCAGCGGAACCACAGATACGCAGTATTTT.

The V and J genes are TRBV29-1 and TRBJ1-1; D is ambiguous. The CDR3 length is 10 residues. The V and J ends lost 4 bases and 7 bases respectively, with 7 bases between them. CDR1 SQVTM and CDR2 ANQGSEA come from the germline V gene. The CDR3: CSVAVSEAFF. In nucleotides, the CDR3 is TGCAGCGTTGCGGTTAGTGAAGCTTTCTTT.

The chain uses TRBV27 and TRBJ2-1; 12 nucleotides line up with TRBD2. J gave up 5 bases and V 5 bases, and 4 bases lay outside the gene matches. The CDR3 length is 15 residues. Looked up from germline, CDR1 is MNHEY and CDR2 is SMNVEV (reference sequence). The DNA for the CDR3 is TGTGCCAGCAGTCCTAGCGGGAGGGCTAACAATGAGCAGTTCTTC. It is translated as CASSPSGRANNEQFF.

This chain links TRBV28 with TRBJ1-2; 11 bases line up with TRBD1. The CDR3 totals 14 residues. J lost 8 bases, V lost 7 bases, and 9 bases had no gene match. Germline-derived CDR1 and CDR2 are MDHEN and SYDVKM. The CDR3 DNA reads TGTGCCAGCACCCAGGACAGGGGGCGGTCGGGCTACACCTTC. Translation gives CASTQDRGRSGYTF.

The chain recombines TRBV20-1 with TRBJ2-5; D not resolved. CDR1 is DFQATT, CDR2 SNEGSKA, per germline (reference sequence). This CDR3 is 12 amino acids long. Trimming took off 3 bases at V and 1 base at J, with 6 bases between the two ends. The CDR3 coding sequence is TGCAGTGCTAGTTATTTCCAAGAGACCCAGTACTTC. It encodes CSASYFQETQYF.